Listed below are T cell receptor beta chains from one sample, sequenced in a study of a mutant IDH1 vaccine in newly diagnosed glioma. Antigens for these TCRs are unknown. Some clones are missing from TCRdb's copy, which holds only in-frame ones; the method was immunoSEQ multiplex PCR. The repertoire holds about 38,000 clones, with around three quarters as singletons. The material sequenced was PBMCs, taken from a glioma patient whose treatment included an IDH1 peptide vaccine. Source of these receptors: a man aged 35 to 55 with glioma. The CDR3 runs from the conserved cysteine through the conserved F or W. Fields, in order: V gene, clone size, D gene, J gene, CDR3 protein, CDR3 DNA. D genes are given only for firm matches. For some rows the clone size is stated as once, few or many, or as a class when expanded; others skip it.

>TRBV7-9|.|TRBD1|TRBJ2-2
CASSSHRGANTGELFF
TGTGCCAGCAGCTCCCACAGGGGAGCGAACACCGGGGAGCTGTTTTTT
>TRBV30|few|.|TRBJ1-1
CAWRGQNTEAFF
TGTGCCTGGAGGGGACAGAACACTGAAGCTTTCTTT
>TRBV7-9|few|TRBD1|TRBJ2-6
CASSLTGAGANVLTF
TGTGCCAGCAGTTTAACAGGGGCCGGGGCCAACGTCCTGACTTTC
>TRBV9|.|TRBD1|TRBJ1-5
CASSGGQGNQPQHF
TGTGCCAGCAGCGGAGGACAGGGGAATCAGCCCCAGCATTTT
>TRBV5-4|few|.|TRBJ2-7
CASSLDVGYYEQYF
TGTGCCAGCAGCTTGGACGTGGGATACTACGAGCAGTACTTC
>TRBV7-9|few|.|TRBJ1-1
CASSLMGGNTEAFF
TGTGCCAGCAGCTTAATGGGGGGGAACACTGAAGCTTTCTTT
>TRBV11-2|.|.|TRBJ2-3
CASSLRGDPTDTQYF
TGTGCCAGCAGCTTAAGAGGGGACCCCACAGATACGCAGTATTTT
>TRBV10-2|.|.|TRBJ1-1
CASSEYGEGTEAFF
TGCGCCAGCAGTGAGTATGGGGAGGGGACTGAAGCTTTCTTT
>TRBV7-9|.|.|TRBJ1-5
CASSLANLRGDNQPQHF
TGTGCCAGCAGCTTAGCTAACCTCAGGGGCGACAATCAGCCCCAGCATTTT
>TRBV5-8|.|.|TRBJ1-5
CASSWSGVWNQPQHF
TGTGCCAGCAGCTGGTCAGGTGTTTGGAATCAGCCCCAGCATTTT
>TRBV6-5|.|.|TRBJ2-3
CASSWAGRGDTQYF
TGTGCCAGCAGTTGGGCAGGGCGCGGGGATACGCAGTATTTT
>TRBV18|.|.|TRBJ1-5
CASSPETGLAAQHF
TGTGCCAGCTCACCAGAAACAGGGTTAGCAGCCCAGCATTTT
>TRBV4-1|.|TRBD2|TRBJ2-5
CASSQVPPRGGGLSQETQYF
TGCGCCAGCAGCCAAGTGCCTCCGAGGGGCGGGGGACTATCCCAAGAGACCCAGTACTTC
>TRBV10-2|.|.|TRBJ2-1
CASRDDVGLYNEQFF
TGCGCCAGCAGAGACGACGTCGGTCTCTACAATGAGCAGTTCTTC
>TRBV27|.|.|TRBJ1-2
CASSPQGQLNYGYTF
TGTGCCAGCAGTCCCCAAGGACAGCTTAACTATGGCTACACCTTC
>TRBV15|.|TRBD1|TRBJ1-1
CATRRGPGETMNTEAFF
TGTGCCACCAGAAGGGGGCCAGGGGAAACGATGAACACTGAAGCTTTCTTT
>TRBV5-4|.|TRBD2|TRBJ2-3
CASSPGGYSTDTQYF
TGTGCCAGCAGCCCCGGGGGGTACAGCACAGATACGCAGTATTTT
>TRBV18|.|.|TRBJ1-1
CASSPPSRNTEAFF
TGTGCCAGCTCACCACCTTCCAGGAACACTGAAGCTTTCTTT
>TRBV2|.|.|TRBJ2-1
CASGRNEQFF
TGTGCCAGCGGTCGGAATGAGCAGTTCTTC
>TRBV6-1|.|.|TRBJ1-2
CASSEVGGNYGYTF
TGTGCCAGCAGTGAAGTTGGCGGAAACTATGGCTACACCTTC
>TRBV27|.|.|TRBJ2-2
CAVGKGFANTGELFF
TGTGCCGTTGGCAAGGGGTTCGCGAACACCGGGGAGCTGTTTTTT
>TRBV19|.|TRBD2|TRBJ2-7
CASTKLSGGPPYEQYF
TGTGCCAGTACCAAACTAAGCGGGGGCCCTCCTTACGAGCAGTACTTC
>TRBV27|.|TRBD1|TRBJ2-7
CASSITHRGSTYEQYF
TGTGCCAGCAGTATAACCCACAGGGGAAGTACCTACGAGCAGTACTTC
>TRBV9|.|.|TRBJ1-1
CASSVAEGRTEAFF
TGTGCCAGCAGCGTAGCTGAGGGAAGGACTGAAGCTTTCTTT
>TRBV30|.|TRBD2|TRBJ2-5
CAWSGARGETQYF
TGTGCCTGGAGTGGAGCGCGGGGGGAGACCCAGTACTTC
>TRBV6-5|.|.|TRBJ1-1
CASTQESNTEAFF
TGTGCCAGCACCCAGGAATCGAACACTGAAGCTTTCTTT
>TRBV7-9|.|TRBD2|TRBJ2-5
CASSYRGDQETQYF
TGTGCCAGCAGCTACCGGGGGGACCAAGAGACCCAGTACTTC
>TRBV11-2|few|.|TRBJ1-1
CASRRNTEAFF
TGTGCCAGCAGGAGGAACACTGAAGCTTTCTTT
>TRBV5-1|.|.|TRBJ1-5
CASSPTPNQPQHF
TGCGCCAGCAGCCCCACCCCCAATCAGCCCCAGCATTTT
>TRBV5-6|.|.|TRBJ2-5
CASSSGGGYQETQYF
TGTGCCAGCAGCTCAGGGGGGGGGTACCAAGAGACCCAGTACTTC
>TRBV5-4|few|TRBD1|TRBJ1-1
CASSFKGAGGTEAFF
TGTGCCAGCAGCTTTAAGGGGGCGGGGGGCACTGAAGCTTTCTTT
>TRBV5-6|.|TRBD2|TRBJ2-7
CASSGTLAGGTYYEQYF
TGTGCCAGCAGCGGGACCCTAGCGGGGGGCACCTACTACGAGCAGTACTTC
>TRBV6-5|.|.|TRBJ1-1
CASSYPGRGAFF
TGTGCCAGCAGTTATCCGGGACGGGGAGCTTTCTTT
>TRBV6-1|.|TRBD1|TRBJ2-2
CASSGQGDTGELFF
TGTGCCAGCTCGGGACAGGGGGACACCGGGGAGCTGTTTTTT
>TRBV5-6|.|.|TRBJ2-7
CASSLGQSEQYF
TGTGCCAGCAGCTTGGGCCAATCCGAGCAGTACTTC
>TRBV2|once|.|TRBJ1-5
CASSFTVSNQPQHF
TGTGCCAGCAGCTTTACAGTTAGCAATCAGCCCCAGCATTTT
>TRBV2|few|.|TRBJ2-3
CASRPSSDTQYF
TGTGCCAGCAGACCGAGTTCAGATACGCAGTATTTT
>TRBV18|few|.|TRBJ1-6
CASSPGEDSPLHF
TGTGCCAGCTCACCAGGTGAAGATTCACCCCTCCACTTT
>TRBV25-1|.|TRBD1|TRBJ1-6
CASSENDRANSPLHF
TGTGCCAGCAGTGAGAACGACAGGGCCAATTCACCCCTCCACTTT
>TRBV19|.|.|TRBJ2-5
CASSKGGNPRETQYF
TGTGCCAGTAGTAAGGGGGGGAACCCCCGAGAGACCCAGTACTTC
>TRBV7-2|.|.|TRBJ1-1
CASSTGVNTEAFF
TGTGCCAGCAGTACGGGGGTGAACACTGAAGCTTTCTTT
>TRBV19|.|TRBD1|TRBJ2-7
CASSIPGQGAYEQYF
TGTGCCAGTAGTATTCCGGGACAGGGGGCCTACGAGCAGTACTTC